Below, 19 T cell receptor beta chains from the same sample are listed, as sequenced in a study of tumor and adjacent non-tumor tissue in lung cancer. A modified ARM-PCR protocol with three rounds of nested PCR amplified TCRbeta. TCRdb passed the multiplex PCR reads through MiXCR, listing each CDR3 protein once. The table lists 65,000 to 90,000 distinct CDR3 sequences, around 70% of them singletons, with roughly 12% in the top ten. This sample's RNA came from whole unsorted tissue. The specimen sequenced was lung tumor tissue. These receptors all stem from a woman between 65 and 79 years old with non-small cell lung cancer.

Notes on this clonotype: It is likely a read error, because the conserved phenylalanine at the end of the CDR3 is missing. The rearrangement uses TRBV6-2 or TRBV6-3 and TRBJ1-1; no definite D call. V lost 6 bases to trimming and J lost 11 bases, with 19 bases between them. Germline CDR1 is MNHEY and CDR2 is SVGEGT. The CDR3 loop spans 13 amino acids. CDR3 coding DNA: TGTGCCAGCAGAACAAACAGTCCCCTGGATGCTTTCGTC. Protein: CASRTNSPLDAFV.

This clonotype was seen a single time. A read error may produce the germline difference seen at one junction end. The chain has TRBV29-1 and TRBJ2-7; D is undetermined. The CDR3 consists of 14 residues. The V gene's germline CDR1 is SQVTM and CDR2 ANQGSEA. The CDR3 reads CGVEADDGPYEQYF. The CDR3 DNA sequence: TGCGGCGTTGAAGCTGACGACGGCCCCTACGAGCAGTACTTC.

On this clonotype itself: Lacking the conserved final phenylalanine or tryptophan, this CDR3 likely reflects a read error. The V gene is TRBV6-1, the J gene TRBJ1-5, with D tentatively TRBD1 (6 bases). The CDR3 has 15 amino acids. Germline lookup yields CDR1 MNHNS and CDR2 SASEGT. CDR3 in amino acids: CAISDFHRDSGPQHS. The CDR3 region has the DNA TGTGCCATCAGTGACTTTCACAGGGACTCAGGGCCCCAGCATTCT.

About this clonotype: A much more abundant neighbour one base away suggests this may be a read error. The CDR3 DNA sequence: TGTTCCAGCAGCTTCGGACTAATCCTCTACAATGAGCAGTTCTTC. This sequence encodes CSSSFGLILYNEQFF. V gene TRBV7-8 combines with J gene TRBJ2-1, with a possible D match to TRBD2 (6 bases). This CDR3 is built from 15 residues. Germline CDR1 is SGHVS and CDR2 is FQNEAQ.

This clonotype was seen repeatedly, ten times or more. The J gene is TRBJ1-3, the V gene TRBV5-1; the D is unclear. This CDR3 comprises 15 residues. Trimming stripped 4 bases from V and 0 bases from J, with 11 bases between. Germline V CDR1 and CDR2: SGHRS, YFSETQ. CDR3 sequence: CASSLDWSSGNTIYF. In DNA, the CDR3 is TGCGCCAGCAGCCTCGACTGGAGCTCTGGAAACACCATATATTTT.

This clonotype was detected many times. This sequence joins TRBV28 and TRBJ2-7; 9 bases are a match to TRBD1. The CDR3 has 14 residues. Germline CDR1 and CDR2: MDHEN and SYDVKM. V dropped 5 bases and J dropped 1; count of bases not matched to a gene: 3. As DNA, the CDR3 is TGTGCCAGCAGTCTACAGGGGGCTTCCTACGAGCAGTACTTC. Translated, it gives CASSLQGASYEQYF.

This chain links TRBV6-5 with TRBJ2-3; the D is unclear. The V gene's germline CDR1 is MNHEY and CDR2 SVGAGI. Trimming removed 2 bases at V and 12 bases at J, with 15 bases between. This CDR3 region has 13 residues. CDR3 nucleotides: TGTGCCAGCAGTTACGGGCTCATAGACACACAGTATTTT. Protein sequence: CASSYGLIDTQYF.

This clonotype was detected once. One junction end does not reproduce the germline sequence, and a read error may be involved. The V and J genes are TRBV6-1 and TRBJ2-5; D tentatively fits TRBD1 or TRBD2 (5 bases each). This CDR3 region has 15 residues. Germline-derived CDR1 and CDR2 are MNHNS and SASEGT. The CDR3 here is CASRWGLRYQVTQYF. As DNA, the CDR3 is TGTGCCAGCCGCTGGGGGTTGAGGTACCAAGTGACCCAGTACTTC.

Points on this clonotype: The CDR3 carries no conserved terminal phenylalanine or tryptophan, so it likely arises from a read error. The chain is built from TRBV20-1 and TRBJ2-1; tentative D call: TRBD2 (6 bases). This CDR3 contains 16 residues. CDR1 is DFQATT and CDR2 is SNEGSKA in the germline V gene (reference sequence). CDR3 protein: CSARIVWRASYNEQFL. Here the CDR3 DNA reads TGTAGTGCTAGAATTGTTTGGAGGGCCTCCTACAATGAGCAGTTCTTG.

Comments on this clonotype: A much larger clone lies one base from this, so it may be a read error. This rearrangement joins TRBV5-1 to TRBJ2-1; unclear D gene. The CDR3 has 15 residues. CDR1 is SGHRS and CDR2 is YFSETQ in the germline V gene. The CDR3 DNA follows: TGCACCAGCAGCTTGGAGATAAGGGCGGTCAATGAGCAGTTCTTC. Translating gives CTSSLEIRAVNEQFF.

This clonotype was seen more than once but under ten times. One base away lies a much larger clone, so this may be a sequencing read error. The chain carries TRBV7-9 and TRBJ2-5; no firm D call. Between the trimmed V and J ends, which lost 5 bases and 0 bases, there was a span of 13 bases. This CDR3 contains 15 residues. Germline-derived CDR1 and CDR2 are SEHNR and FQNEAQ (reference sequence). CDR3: CASSPRSHNQETQYF. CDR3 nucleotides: TGTGCCAGCAGCCCCCGATCCCATAACCAAGAGACCCAGTACTTC.

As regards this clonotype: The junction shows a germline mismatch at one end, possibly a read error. The CDR3 DNA reads as TGCTGCGTTGATGGGGAGGGGTATGAGCAGTCCTTC. Translation gives CCVDGEGYEQSF. V usage is TRBV29-1 and J usage is TRBJ2-1, with 7 bases matching TRBD2. The CDR3 consists of 12 residues. Looked up from germline, CDR1 is SQVTM and CDR2 is ANQGSEA.

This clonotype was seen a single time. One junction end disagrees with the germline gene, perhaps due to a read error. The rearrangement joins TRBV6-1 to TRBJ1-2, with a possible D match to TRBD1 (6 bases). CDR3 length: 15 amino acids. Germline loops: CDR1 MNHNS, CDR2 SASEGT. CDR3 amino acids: CASTESRRGSYGYTF. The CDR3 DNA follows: TGTGCCAGCACTGAATCTAGGAGGGGGTCCTATGGCTACACCTTC.

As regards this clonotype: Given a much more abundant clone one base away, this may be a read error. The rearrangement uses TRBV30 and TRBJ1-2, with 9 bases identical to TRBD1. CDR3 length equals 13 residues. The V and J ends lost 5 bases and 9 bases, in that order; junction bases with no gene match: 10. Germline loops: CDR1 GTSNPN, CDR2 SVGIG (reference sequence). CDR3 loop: CAWGDRDRGSYTF. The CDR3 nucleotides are TGTGCCTGGGGGGACAGGGATAGAGGTAGCTACACCTTC.

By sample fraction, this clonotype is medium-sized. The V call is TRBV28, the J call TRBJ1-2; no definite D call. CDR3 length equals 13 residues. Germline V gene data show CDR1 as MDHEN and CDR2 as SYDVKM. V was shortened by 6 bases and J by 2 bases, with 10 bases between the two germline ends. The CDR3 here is CASRKPRNYGYTF. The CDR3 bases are TGTGCCAGCAGAAAACCCAGAAACTATGGCTACACCTTC.

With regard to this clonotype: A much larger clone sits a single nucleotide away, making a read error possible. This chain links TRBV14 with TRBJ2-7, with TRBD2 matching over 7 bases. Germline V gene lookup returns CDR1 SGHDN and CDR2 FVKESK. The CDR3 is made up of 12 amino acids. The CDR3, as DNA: TGTGTCAGCAGCCTGGGGACTAACGAGCAGTACTTC. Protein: CVSSLGTNEQYF. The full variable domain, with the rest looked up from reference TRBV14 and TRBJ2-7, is EAGVTQFPSHSVIEKGQTVTLRCDPISGHDNLYWYRRVMGKEIKFLLHFVKESKQDESGMPNNRFLAERTGGTYSTLKVQPAELEDSGVYFCVSSLGTNEQYFGPGTRLTVT.

The chain's CDR3 is CATRDTGQDQPQHF. CDR3 nucleotides: TGTGCCACCAGAGATACAGGACAGGATCAGCCCCAGCATTTT. The V and J genes are TRBV24-1 and TRBJ1-5, with 7 bases matching TRBD1. CDR3 length: 14 amino acids. Germline lookup yields CDR1 KGHDR and CDR2 SFDVKD. V dropped 7 bases and J dropped 5; count of bases not matched to a gene: 7.

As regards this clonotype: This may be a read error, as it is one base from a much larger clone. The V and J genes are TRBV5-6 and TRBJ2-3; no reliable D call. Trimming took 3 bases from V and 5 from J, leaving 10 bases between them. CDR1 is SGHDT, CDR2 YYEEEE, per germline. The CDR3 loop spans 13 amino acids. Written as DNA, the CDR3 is TGTGCCAGCAGCTCGACGTGGGAAGATACGCAGTATTTT. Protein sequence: CASSSTWEDTQYF.

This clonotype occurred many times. CDR3 loop: CASSLWDKEDYEQYF. The CDR3 DNA reads TGTGCCAGCAGCTTGTGGGACAAAGAAGACTACGAGCAGTACTTC. The gene calls are TRBV5-6 and TRBJ2-7; tentative D call: TRBD1 (6 bases). The germline V and J ends were trimmed by 1 base and 3 bases, with 14 bases remaining between them. Germline lookup yields CDR1 SGHDT and CDR2 YYEEEE. This CDR3 is built from 15 residues.